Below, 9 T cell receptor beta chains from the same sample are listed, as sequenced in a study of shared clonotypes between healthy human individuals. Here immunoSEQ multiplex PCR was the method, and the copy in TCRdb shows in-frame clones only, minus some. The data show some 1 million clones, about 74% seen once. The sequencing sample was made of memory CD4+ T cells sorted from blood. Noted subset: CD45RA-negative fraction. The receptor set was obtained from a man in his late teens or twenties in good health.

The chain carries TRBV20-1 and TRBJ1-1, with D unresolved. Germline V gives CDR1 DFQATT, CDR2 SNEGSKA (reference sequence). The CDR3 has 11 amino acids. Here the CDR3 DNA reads TGCAGACCAAGTCGGGACACTGAAGCTTTCTTT. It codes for CRPSRDTEAFF.

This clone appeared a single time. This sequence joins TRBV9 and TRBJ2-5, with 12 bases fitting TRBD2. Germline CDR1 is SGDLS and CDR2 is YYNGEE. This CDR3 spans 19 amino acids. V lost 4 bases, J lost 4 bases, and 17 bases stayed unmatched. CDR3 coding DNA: TGTGCCAGCAGCCCAGGGGGAGCGGCTAGCGGGGGGGCATCAGAGACCCAGTACTTC. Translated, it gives CASSPGGAASGGASETQYF. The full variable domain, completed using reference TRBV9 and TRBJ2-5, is DSGVTQTPKHLITATGQRVTLRCSPRSGDLSVYWYQQSLDQGLQFLIQYYNGEERAKGNILERFSAQQFPDLHSELNLSSLELGDSALYFCASSPGGAASGGASETQYFGPGTRLLVL.

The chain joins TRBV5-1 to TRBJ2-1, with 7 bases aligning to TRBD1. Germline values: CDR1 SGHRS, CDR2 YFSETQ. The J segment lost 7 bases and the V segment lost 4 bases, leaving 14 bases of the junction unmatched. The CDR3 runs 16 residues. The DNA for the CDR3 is TGCGCCAGCAGCCCCGATCACACGACAGGGCCGAATGAGCAGTTCTTC. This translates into CASSPDHTTGPNEQFF. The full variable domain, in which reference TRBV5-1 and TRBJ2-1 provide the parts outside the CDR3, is KAGVTQTPRYLIKTRGQQVTLSCSPISGHRSVSWYQQTPGQGLQFLFEYFSETQRNKGNFPGRFSGRQFSNSRSEMNVSTLELGDSALYLCASSPDHTTGPNEQFFGPGTRLTVL.

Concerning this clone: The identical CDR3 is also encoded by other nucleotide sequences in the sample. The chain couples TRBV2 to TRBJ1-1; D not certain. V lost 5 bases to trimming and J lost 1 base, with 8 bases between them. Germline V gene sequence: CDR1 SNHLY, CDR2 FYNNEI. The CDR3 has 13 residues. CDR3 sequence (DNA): TGTGCCAGCAGTTTACAGAGGAACACTGAAGCTTTCTTT. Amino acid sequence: CASSLQRNTEAFF.

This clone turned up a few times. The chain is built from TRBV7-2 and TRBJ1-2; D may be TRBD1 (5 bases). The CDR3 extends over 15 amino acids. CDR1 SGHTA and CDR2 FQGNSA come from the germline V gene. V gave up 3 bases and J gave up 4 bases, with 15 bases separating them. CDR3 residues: CASSFYKVGAYGYTF. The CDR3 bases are TGTGCCAGCAGCTTCTACAAGGTCGGGGCCTATGGCTACACCTTC.

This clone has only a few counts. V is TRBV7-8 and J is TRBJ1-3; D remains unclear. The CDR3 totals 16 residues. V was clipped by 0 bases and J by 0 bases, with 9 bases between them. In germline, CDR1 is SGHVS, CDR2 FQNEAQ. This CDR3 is CASSLAGKTSGNTIYF. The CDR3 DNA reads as TGTGCCAGCAGCTTAGCGGGGAAAACCTCTGGAAACACCATATATTTT. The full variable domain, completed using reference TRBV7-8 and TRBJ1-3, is GAGVSQSPRYKVAKRGQDVALRCDPISGHVSLFWYQQALGQGPEFLTYFQNEAQLDKSGLPSDRFFAERPEGSVSTLKIQRTQQEDSAVYLCASSLAGKTSGNTIYFGEGSWLTVV.

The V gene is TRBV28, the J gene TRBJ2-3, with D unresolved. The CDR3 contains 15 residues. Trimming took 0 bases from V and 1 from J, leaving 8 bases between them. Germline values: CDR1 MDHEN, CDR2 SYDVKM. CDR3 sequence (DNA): TGTGCCAGCAGTTTATGGGTTGCGGGCACAGATACGCAGTATTTT. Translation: CASSLWVAGTDTQYF.

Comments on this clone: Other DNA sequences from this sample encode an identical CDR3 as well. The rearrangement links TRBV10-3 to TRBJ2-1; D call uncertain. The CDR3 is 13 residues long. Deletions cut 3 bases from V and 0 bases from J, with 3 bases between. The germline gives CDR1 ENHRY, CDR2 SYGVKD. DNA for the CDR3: TGTGCCATCAGTGACGGCTCCTACAATGAGCAGTTCTTC. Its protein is CAISDGSYNEQFF.

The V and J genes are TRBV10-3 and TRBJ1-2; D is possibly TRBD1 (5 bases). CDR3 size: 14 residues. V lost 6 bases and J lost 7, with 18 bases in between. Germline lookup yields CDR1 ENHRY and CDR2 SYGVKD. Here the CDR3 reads CAISQGGILGGYTF. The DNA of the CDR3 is TGTGCCATCAGCCAGGGAGGGATATTGGGTGGCTACACCTTC.